A single sample is the source of the 20 T cell receptor beta chains below, sequenced in a study of blood T cell repertoires in COVID-19. Profiling relied on immunoSEQ multiplex PCR, and the TCRdb table lists in-frame clones only, not all of them. The sample has about 50,000 clones; 85% to 95% are singletons. Sequencing was done on a sample of peripheral blood. Receptors were obtained from an elderly woman with acute or convalescent COVID-19.

The chain is built from TRBV11-3 and TRBJ1-1; TRBD1 might be the D (6 bases). This CDR3 spans 14 amino acids. CDR1 is SGHNT and CDR2 is YENEEA in the germline V gene. V lost 4 bases to trimming and J lost 4 bases, with 13 bases between them. The CDR3 here is CASSSTGIRTEAFF. The CDR3 DNA sequence: TGTGCCAGCAGCTCCACAGGGATCCGCACTGAAGCTTTCTTT.

The chain couples TRBV6-5 to TRBJ1-1; D is possibly TRBD1 (6 bases). Germline V gene data show CDR1 as MNHEY and CDR2 as SVGAGI. CDR3 length: 14 residues. Trimming took 10 bases from V and 2 from J, leaving 17 bases between them. CDR3 sequence reads: CATPNDRQNTEAFF. The CDR3 bases are TGTGCCACGCCAAACGACAGGCAAAACACTGAAGCTTTCTTT.

The gene calls are TRBV4-2 and TRBJ2-3, with 8 bases identical to TRBD2. The CDR3 sequence is 17 residues long. Trimming removed 0 bases from V and 2 bases from J; junction bases left unmatched: 7. Germline V CDR1 and CDR2: LGHNA, YNFKEQ. The CDR3 nucleotides read TGTGCCAGCAGCCAAGAGTCCAGCGGGGGAGTCACAGATACGCAGTATTTT. It is translated as CASSQESSGGVTDTQYF.

The chain recombines TRBV7-2 with TRBJ2-7, with TRBD1 matching over 9 bases. The CDR3 sequence is 14 residues long. Germline V gives CDR1 SGHTA, CDR2 FQGNSA. Unmatched junction bases numbered 6, after V lost 5 bases and J lost 4 bases. The CDR3 sequence is CASSPGQGWYEQYF. The DNA of the CDR3 is TGTGCCAGCAGCCCGGGACAGGGTTGGTACGAGCAGTACTTC. The variable domain in full, completed from reference TRBV7-2 and TRBJ2-7, reads GAGVSQSPSNKVTEKGKDVELRCDPISGHTALYWYRQSLGQGLEFLIYFQGNSAPDKSGLPSDRFSAERTGGSVSTLTIQRTQQEDSAVYLCASSPGQGWYEQYFGPGTRLTVT.

The chain is built from TRBV10-3 and TRBJ2-5; 8 bases are shared with TRBD2. Germline CDR1 and CDR2: ENHRY and SYGVKD. CDR3 length: 14 amino acids. Losses at the gene ends were 11 bases for V and 4 bases for J; bases not matched to a gene: 12. The DNA for the CDR3 is TGTGCCGTCAACGGGGGGGCTGTCGGAGAGACCCAGTACTTC. Translating it yields CAVNGGAVGETQYF.

This chain uses TRBV5-1 with TRBJ2-7, with 7 bases matching TRBD2. The length of the CDR3 is 17 residues. V trimming: 0 bases; J trimming: 0 bases; junction bases outside the gene matches: 9. Per the germline V gene, CDR1 is SGHRS and CDR2 is YFSETQ. The CDR3 bases are TGCGCCAGCAGCTTGGCCGGGGGGATGGAAAGCTCCTACGAGCAGTACTTC. It encodes CASSLAGGMESSYEQYF.

The CDR3 is CASSLARHTGELFF. Here the CDR3 DNA reads TGTGCCAGCAGCTTAGCCCGTCACACCGGGGAGCTGTTTTTT. The chain joins TRBV7-2 to TRBJ2-2; no definite D call. The CDR3 consists of 14 residues. Trimming stripped 0 bases from V and 3 bases from J, with 5 bases between. The germline V gene encodes CDR1 SGHTA and CDR2 FQGNSA.

The gene calls are TRBV7-9 and TRBJ2-1; a possible D gene is TRBD1 (7 bases). Looked up from germline, CDR1 is SEHNR and CDR2 is FQNEAQ (reference sequence). Trimming pared 0 bases from V and 9 bases from J, leaving 12 bases between. This CDR3 contains 14 residues. The CDR3 DNA reads TGTGCCAGCAGCTTAGCCCGACAGGGACTTGAGCAGTTCTTC. It translates to CASSLARQGLEQFF.

This chain connects TRBV27 to TRBJ2-7; tentative D call: TRBD2 (6 bases). The CDR3 has 14 amino acids. Germline CDR1 and CDR2: MNHEY and SMNVEV (reference sequence). V was cut by 4 bases and J by 2 bases, with 12 bases left in between. CDR3 sequence: CASSSPGLPYEQYF. As DNA, the CDR3 is TGTGCCAGCAGTTCCCCGGGACTCCCCTACGAGCAGTACTTC.

The V gene is TRBV10-3, the J gene TRBJ2-7, with 8 bases matching TRBD2. After removal of 10 bases from V and 4 bases from J, the junction contained 6 bases not matched to a gene. The CDR3 runs to 12 residues. Per germline, CDR1 ENHRY and CDR2 SYGVKD. The CDR3 nucleotides read TGTGCCACAAGGGGGACTAGTTACGAGCAGTACTTC. Translated, it gives CATRGTSYEQYF.

The chain uses TRBV24-1 and TRBJ2-7, with D possibly being TRBD1 (5 bases). The CDR3 contains 14 residues. CDR1 and CDR2 (germline): KGHDR, SFDVKD. Trimming cost V 2 bases and J 4 bases, with 11 bases left between them. The CDR3: CATSDSGRVYEQYF. The CDR3 DNA reads as TGTGCCACCAGTGATTCGGGCAGGGTTTACGAGCAGTACTTC.

The rearrangement links TRBV4-2 to TRBJ2-7; TRBD2 aligns across 10 bases. This CDR3 region has 19 residues. Trimming cost V 0 bases and J 0 bases; bases outside gene matches: 11. Germline values: CDR1 LGHNA, CDR2 YNFKEQ. The CDR3 nucleotides are TGTGCCAGCAGCCAAGAGTGGGGACTAGCGATGCCGAGCTCCTACGAGCAGTACTTC. Its protein is CASSQEWGLAMPSSYEQYF.

CDR3 nucleotides: TGTGCCAGCAGCGGAAGGGGGTCAGAAAAAAAGACTTATCAGCCCCAGCATTTT. This translates into CASSGRGSEKKTYQPQHF. This sequence joins TRBV3-1 (or the pseudogene TRBV3-2) and TRBJ1-5; D possibly corresponds to TRBD1 (6 bases). CDR1 and CDR2 (germline): LGHDT, YNNKEL (reference sequence). Trimming removed 5 bases from V and 5 bases from J, with 25 bases in between. CDR3 length: 18 amino acids.

V is TRBV9 and J is TRBJ2-1; TRBD2 aligns across 14 bases. This CDR3 contains 16 residues. V gave up 10 bases and J gave up 2 bases; unmatched junction bases: 8. In germline, CDR1 is SGDLS, CDR2 YYNGEE. CDR3 sequence (DNA): TGTGCCTCGAGCGGGACTAGCGGGAGTACCTACAATGAGCAGTTCTTC. Translating it yields CASSGTSGSTYNEQFF.

The chain joins TRBV5-1 to TRBJ1-4; TRBD1 is a possible D gene (5 bases). CDR3 size: 15 residues. Trimming shortened V by 0 bases and J by 4 bases, and 10 bases separated the two germline ends. CDR1 is SGHRS, CDR2 YFSETQ, per germline. This CDR3 reads CASSLDRFLNEKLFF. CDR3 sequence (DNA): TGCGCCAGCAGCTTGGACAGGTTCCTTAATGAAAAACTGTTTTTT.

This chain joins TRBV6-1 and TRBJ1-5; D gene uncertain. The germline V and J ends were trimmed by 2 bases and 8 bases, with 7 bases remaining between them. This CDR3 region has 12 residues. Germline assignment: CDR1 MNHNS and CDR2 SASEGT. The CDR3, as DNA: TGTGCCAGCAGTGAACTAGTCGAGCCCCAGCATTTT. Translated, it gives CASSELVEPQHF.

J is TRBJ2-5 and V is TRBV11-3; 10 nucleotides match TRBD1. This CDR3 is 16 amino acids long. Germline trimming cut 2 bases from V and 1 base from J; bases unmatched to any gene: 4. Germline V gene data show CDR1 as SGHNT and CDR2 as YENEEA. The CDR3 spells CASSLLGTGAQETQYF. The CDR3 DNA reads TGTGCCAGCAGCTTACTGGGGACAGGGGCCCAAGAGACCCAGTACTTC.

The chain joins TRBV7-3 to TRBJ2-1; TRBD1 matches at 9 bases. V lost 7 bases and J lost 4; bases outside the gene matches: 8. Germline CDR1 is SGHTA and CDR2 is FQGTGA. CDR3 length: 15 residues. The CDR3 nucleotides are TGTGCCAGCAATCCGGGACAGGGTCGGTACAATGAGCAGTTCTTC. It encodes CASNPGQGRYNEQFF. Full variable domain (outside the CDR3, taken from reference TRBV7-3 and TRBJ2-1): GAGVSQTPSNKVTEKGKYVELRCDPISGHTALYWYRQSLGQGPEFLIYFQGTGAADDSGLPNDRFFAVRPEGSVSTLKIQRTERGDSAVYLCASNPGQGRYNEQFFGPGTRLTVL.

V gene TRBV7-8 combines with J gene TRBJ2-2, with 9 bases lining up with TRBD2. Germline trimming cut 6 bases from V and 4 bases from J; bases unmatched to any gene: 6. The CDR3 covers 15 residues. Germline V gene lookup returns CDR1 SGHVS and CDR2 FQNEAQ. Written as DNA, the CDR3 is TGTGCCAGCAGGGGACGCGGGGGGGGCACCGGGGAGCTGTTTTTT. This sequence encodes CASRGRGGGTGELFF.

The chain combines TRBV2 with TRBJ1-5; the D is unclear. This CDR3 is 14 amino acids long. Deletions cut 3 bases from V and 0 bases from J, with 6 bases between. Germline CDR1 and CDR2: SNHLY and FYNNEI. CDR3 bases: TGTGCCAGCAGTGAGACTGATAGCAATCAGCCCCAGCATTTT. The encoded protein is CASSETDSNQPQHF.